The 8 T cell receptor beta chains listed next were all sequenced from one sample in a study of regulatory T cells in long-lasting Graves disease. TCR beta libraries were built with iRepertoire HTBI primers and Arm-PCR of CDR3 regions. TCRdb re-derived calls from the multiplex PCR reads in MiXCR, one entry per CDR3 protein. The table records approximately 500,000 distinct CDR3 sequences, roughly 21% of them present only once. Sample time point: persistent/refractory GD, antithyroid drugs over 5 years with positive TRAb. There was RNA extracted from PBMCs, and the TCR library was made from it. The material was peripheral blood mononuclear cells (PBMCs), obtained when the disease was refractory, from a patient treated with antithyroid drugs. These receptors all stem from a female donor with Graves disease.

This clonotype was seen a handful of times. The CDR3 is CASVAGTSTDHNSPLHF. The CDR3 nucleotides read TGCGCCAGCGTCGCCGGGACCTCGACGGATCATAATTCACCCCTCCACTTT. The chain joins TRBV5-1 to TRBJ1-6; possibly TRBD1 for D (5 bases). The CDR3 is made up of 17 amino acids. CDR1 is SGHRS and CDR2 is YFSETQ in the germline V gene. Trimming took 7 bases from V and 5 from J, leaving 22 bases between them. The full variable domain, in which reference TRBV5-1 and TRBJ1-6 provide the parts outside the CDR3, is KAGVTQTPRYLIKTRGQQVTLSCSPISGHRSVSWYQQTPGQGLQFLFEYFSETQRNKGNFPGRFSGRQFSNSRSEMNVSTLELGDSALYLCASVAGTSTDHNSPLHFGNGTRLTVT.

V usage is TRBV7-9 and J usage is TRBJ1-5; 7 positions match TRBD1. The CDR3 length is 14 residues. With V trimmed by 4 bases and J by 5 bases, 5 bases remained unmatched. Germline V lookup: CDR1 SEHNR, CDR2 FQNEAQ (reference sequence). The CDR3 DNA is TGTGCCAGCAGCTCGCAGGGGGAGGATCAGCCCCAGCATTTT. Amino acid sequence: CASSSQGEDQPQHF.

This clonotype was observed at least ten times. The chain couples TRBV3-1 to TRBJ1-6, with 7 nucleotides matching TRBD1. This CDR3 is 14 amino acids long. With V trimmed by 4 bases and J by 9 bases, 6 bases remained unmatched. CDR1 LGHDT and CDR2 YNNKEL come from the germline V gene (reference sequence). CDR3 in DNA: TGTGCCAGCAGCCGACAGGGATTAACTTCACCCCTCCACTTT. Amino acid sequence: CASSRQGLTSPLHF.

This clonotype was observed a few times. J is TRBJ2-7 and V is TRBV4-1; D unresolved. This CDR3 is built from 14 residues. CDR1 is MGHRA and CDR2 is YSYEKL in the germline V gene. V was cut by 0 bases and J by 3 bases, with 9 bases left in between. The CDR3 reads CASSQEWMGYEQYF. CDR3 in DNA: TGCGCCAGCAGCCAAGAATGGATGGGCTACGAGCAGTACTTC.

The chain recombines TRBV12-3 or TRBV12-4 with TRBJ1-5; the D is unclear. This CDR3 contains 13 residues. The V and J ends lost 6 bases and 2 bases respectively, with 8 bases between them. CDR3 loop: CASRRMGNQPQHF. CDR3 DNA sequence: TGTGCCAGCAGGAGGATGGGCAATCAGCCCCAGCATTTT.

This clonotype was found many times. The genes are TRBV28 and TRBJ2-5; D gene uncertain. Trimming cost V 4 bases and J 4 bases, with 16 bases left between them. Germline values: CDR1 MDHEN, CDR2 SYDVKM. This CDR3 has 15 residues. CDR3 in DNA: TGTGCCAGCAGTTCGACCTTAACCGTCGGAGAGACCCAGTACTTC. Its protein product is CASSSTLTVGETQYF.

This clonotype showed up many times. The chain is built from TRBV5-5 and TRBJ2-5, with D perhaps TRBD1 (6 bases). The CDR3 spans 14 residues. The germline V and J ends were trimmed by 2 bases and 0 bases, with 8 bases remaining between them. The germline CDR1 and CDR2 sequences are SGHKS and YYEKEE (reference sequence). The DNA for the CDR3 is TGTGCCAGCAGCTTCGGACAGAACCAAGAGACCCAGTACTTC. Translated: CASSFGQNQETQYF.

This clonotype showed up many times. The chain uses TRBV3-1 and TRBJ1-1; 10 bases fit TRBD1. CDR3 length: 16 amino acids. Germline assignment: CDR1 LGHDT and CDR2 YNNKEL (reference sequence). The V segment lost 3 bases and the J segment 4 bases; nucleotides outside the gene matches: 8. The chain's CDR3 is CASSHSGQGGGTEAFF. The CDR3 DNA sequence: TGTGCCAGCAGCCACTCCGGACAGGGGGGTGGCACTGAAGCTTTCTTT. Full variable domain (remainder filled in from reference TRBV3-1 and TRBJ1-1): DTAVSQTPKYLVTQMGNDKSIKCEQNLGHDTMYWYKQDSKKFLKIMFSYNNKELIINETVPNRFSPKSPDKAHLNLHINSLELGDSAVYFCASSHSGQGGGTEAFFGQGTRLTVV.